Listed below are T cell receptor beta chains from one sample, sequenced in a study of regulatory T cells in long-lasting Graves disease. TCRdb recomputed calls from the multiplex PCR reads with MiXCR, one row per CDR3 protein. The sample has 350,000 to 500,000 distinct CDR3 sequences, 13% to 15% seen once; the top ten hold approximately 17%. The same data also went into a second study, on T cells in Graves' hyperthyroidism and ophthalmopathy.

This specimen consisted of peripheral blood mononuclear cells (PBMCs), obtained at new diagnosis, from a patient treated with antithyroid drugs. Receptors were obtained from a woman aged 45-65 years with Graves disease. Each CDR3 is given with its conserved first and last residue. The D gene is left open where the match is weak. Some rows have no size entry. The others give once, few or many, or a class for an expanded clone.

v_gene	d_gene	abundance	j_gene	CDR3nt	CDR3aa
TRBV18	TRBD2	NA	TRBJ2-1	TGTGCCAGCTCACCTAACACCCCGGGACTAGCGGGACACAATGAGCAGTTCTTC	CASSPNTPGLAGHNEQFF
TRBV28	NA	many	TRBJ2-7	TGTGCCAGCACCTCGTGGCGGGACTGGGGTTACGAGCAGTACTTC	CASTSWRDWGYEQYF
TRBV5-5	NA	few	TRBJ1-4	TGTGCCAGCAGCTTGGTAGCGGGGAAAAAGGAAAAACTGTTTTTT	CASSLVAGKKEKLFF
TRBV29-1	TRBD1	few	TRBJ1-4	TGCAGCGTTCTTCGGACAGGGGTCGAAAAACTGTTTTTT	CSVLRTGVEKLFF
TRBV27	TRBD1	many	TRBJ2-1	TGTGCCAGCAGTTCCGATAGGGGGCGGTTTGAGCAGTTCTTC	CASSSDRGRFEQFF
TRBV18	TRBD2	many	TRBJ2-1	TGTGCCAGCTCTGGGGTAGCGGGAGGCAATGAGCAGTTCTTC	CASSGVAGGNEQFF
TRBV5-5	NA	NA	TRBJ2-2	TGTGCCGGCAGCTTGGTAGCAGCGGCGAACACCGGGGAGCTGTTTTTT	CAGSLVAAANTGELFF
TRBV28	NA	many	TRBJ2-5	TGTGCCAGCAGAGAGGGCGACAGCAGCGCTGGGGAGACCCAGTACTTC	CASREGDSSAGETQYF
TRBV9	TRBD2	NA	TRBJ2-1	TGTGCCAGCAGCACTATGGGACTAGCGGGAATCTATGAGCAGTTCTTC	CASSTMGLAGIYEQFF
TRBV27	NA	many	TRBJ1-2	TGTGCCAGCAGTTTATCGTCGGAATATGGCTACACCTTC	CASSLSSEYGYTF
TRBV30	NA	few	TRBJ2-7	TGTGCCTCCCACGAAGGGGGGGGGGCAGATCCCTACGAGCAGTACTTC	CASHEGGGADPYEQYF
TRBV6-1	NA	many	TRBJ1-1	TGTGCCAGCAGTCAGGTGAACACTGAAGCTTTCTTT	CASSQVNTEAFF
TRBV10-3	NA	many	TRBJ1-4	TGTGCCATCAGGGCCGGTGGTAATTCGACTAATGAAAAACTGTTTTTT	CAIRAGGNSTNEKLFF
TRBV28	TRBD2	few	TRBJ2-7	TGTGCCAGCACCCCCCCGGGACTAGCGGGCGAGCAGTACTTC	CASTPPGLAGEQYF
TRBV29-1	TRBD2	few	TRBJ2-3	TGCAGCGTTACGCCGGGACTAGCGGGAAGACTGAATACGCAGTATTTT	CSVTPGLAGRLNTQYF
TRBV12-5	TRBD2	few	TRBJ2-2	TGTGCTAGTGGTTTGGGACTAGCGGGGGTCACCGGGGAGCTGTTTTTT	CASGLGLAGVTGELFF
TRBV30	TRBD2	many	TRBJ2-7	TGTGCCTGGAGTGTAGGACTAGCTTACGAGCAGTACTTC	CAWSVGLAYEQYF
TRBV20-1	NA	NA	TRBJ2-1	TGCAGTGCTATGACAGGTTTAATGTACTACGAGCAGTTCTTC	CSAMTGLMYYEQFF
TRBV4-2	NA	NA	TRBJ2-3	TGTGCCAGCAGCCCAGGGGGCTGGGGGAGGGCCGGAGATACGCAGTATTTT	CASSPGGWGRAGDTQYF
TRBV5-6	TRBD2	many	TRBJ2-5	TGTGCCAGCAGCTGGACTAGCGAGGAGACCCAGTACTTC	CASSWTSEETQYF
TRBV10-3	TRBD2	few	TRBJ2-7	TGTGCCATCAGTGCGGGGGTCCCCGGGGGGGAGCAGTACTTC	CAISAGVPGGEQYF
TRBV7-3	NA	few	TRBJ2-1	TGTGCCAGCAGCTTAGTTGTGGTCTTTTACAATGAGCAGTTCTTC	CASSLVVVFYNEQFF
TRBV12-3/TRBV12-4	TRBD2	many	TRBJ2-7	TGTGCCAGCACCCGGACTAGCGGCAGTGGGGAGCAGTACTTC	CASTRTSGSGEQYF
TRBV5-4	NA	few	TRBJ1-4	TGTGCCAGCAGCTTGGCGCTGGAGGAAAAACTGTTTTTT	CASSLALEEKLFF